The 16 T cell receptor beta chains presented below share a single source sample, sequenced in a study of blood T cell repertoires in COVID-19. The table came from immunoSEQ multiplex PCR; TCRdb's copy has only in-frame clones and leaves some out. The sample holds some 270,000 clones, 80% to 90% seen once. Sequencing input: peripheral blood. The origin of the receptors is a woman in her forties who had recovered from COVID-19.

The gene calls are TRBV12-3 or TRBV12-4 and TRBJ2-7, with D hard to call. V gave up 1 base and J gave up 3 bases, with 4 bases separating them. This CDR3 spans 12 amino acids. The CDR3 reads CASSLVLYEQYF. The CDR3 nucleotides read TGTGCCAGCAGTTTAGTTCTCTACGAGCAGTACTTC.

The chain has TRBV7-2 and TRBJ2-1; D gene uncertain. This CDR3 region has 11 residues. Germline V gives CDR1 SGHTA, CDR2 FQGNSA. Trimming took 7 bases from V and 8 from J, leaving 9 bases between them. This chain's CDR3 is CASILGDEQFF. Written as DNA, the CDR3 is TGTGCCAGCATCCTAGGCGATGAGCAGTTCTTC.

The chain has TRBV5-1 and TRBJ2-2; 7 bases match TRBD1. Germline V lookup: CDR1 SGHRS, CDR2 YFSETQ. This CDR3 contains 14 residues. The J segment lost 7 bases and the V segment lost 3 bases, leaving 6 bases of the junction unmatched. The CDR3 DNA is TGCGCCAGCAGCTCAACAGGGGTCGGCGGGGAGCTGTTTTTT. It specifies CASSSTGVGGELFF.

DNA for the CDR3: TGTGCCAGCAGCCAAACAAGCAATCAGCCCCAGCATTTT. It is translated as CASSQTSNQPQHF. The V gene is TRBV3-1 (or the pseudogene TRBV3-2), the J gene TRBJ1-5; D remains unclear. This CDR3 is built from 13 residues. V lost 2 bases to trimming and J lost 1 base, with 3 bases between them. Germline CDR1 LGHDT, CDR2 YNNKEL (reference sequence).

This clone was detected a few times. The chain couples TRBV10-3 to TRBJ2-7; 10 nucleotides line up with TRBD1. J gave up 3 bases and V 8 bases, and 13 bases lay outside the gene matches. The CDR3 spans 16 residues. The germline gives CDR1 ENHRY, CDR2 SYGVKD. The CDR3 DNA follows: TGTGCCATCGAGGGGACCCGGGACAGGGGTTTCTACGAGCAGTACGTC. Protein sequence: CAIEGTRDRGFYEQYV.

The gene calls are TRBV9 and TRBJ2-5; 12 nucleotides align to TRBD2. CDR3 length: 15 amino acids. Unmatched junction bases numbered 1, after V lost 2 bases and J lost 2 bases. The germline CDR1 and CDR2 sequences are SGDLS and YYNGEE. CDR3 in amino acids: CASSVTSGGQETQYF. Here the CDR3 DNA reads TGTGCCAGCAGCGTCACTAGCGGGGGGCAAGAGACCCAGTACTTC.

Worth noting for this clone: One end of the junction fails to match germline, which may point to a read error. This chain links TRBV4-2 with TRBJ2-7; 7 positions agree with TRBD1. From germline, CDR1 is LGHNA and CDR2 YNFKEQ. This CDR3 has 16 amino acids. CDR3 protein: CASSHLLGTASHEQYF. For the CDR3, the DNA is TGTGCCAGCAGCCATCTGCTGGGGACAGCCTCCCACGAGCAGTACTTC.

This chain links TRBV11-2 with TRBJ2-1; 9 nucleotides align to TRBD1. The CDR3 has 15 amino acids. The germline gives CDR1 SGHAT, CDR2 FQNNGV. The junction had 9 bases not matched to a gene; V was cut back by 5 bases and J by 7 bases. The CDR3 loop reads CASSPDRGKRNEQFF. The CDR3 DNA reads TGTGCCAGCAGCCCAGACAGGGGGAAAAGGAATGAGCAGTTCTTC.

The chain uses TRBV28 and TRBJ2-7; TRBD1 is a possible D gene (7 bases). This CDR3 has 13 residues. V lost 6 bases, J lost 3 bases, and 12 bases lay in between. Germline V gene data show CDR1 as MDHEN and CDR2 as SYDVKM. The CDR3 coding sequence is TGTGCCAGCAGGGAGGGGGCCGACTACGAGCAGTACTTC. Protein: CASREGADYEQYF.

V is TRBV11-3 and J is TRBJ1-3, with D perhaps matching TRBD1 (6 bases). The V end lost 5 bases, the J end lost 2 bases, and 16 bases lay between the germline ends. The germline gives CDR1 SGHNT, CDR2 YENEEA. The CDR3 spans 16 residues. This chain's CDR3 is CASSVQGDDTGNTIYF. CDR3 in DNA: TGTGCCAGCAGCGTACAGGGAGATGATACTGGAAACACCATATATTTT. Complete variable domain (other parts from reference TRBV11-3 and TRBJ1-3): EAGVVQSPRYKIIEKKQPVAFWCNPISGHNTLYWYLQNLGQGPELLIRYENEEAVDDSQLPKDRFSAERLKGVDSTLKIQPAELGDSAVYLCASSVQGDDTGNTIYFGEGSWLTVV.

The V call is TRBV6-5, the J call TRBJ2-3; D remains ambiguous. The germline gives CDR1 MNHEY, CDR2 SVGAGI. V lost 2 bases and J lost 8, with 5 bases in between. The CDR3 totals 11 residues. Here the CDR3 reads CASSYPGTQYF. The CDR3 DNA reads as TGTGCCAGCAGTTACCCGGGTACGCAGTATTTT.

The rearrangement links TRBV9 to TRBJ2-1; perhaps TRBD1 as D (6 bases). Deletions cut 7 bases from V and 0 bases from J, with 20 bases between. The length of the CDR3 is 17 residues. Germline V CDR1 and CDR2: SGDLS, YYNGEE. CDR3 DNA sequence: TGTGCCAGCGGTTCAGGGGTGATACGAAGCTCCTACAATGAGCAGTTCTTC. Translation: CASGSGVIRSSYNEQFF.

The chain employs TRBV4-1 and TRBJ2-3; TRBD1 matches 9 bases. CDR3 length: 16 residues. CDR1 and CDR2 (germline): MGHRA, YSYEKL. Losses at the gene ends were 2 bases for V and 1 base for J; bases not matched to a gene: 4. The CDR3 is CASSQPRTGGTDTQYF. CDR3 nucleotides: TGCGCCAGCAGCCAACCTCGGACAGGGGGCACAGATACGCAGTATTTT.

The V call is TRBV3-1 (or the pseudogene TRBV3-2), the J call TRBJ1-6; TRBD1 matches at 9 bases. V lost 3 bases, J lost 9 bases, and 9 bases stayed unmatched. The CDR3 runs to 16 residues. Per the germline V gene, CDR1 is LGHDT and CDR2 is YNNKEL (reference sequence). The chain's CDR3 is CASSHEQGAIGSPLHF. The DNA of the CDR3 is TGTGCCAGCAGCCACGAACAGGGGGCGATTGGTTCACCCCTCCACTTT.

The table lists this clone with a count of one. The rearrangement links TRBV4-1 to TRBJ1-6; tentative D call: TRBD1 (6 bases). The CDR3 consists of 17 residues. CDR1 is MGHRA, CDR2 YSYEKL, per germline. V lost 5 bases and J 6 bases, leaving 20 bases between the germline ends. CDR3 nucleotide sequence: TGCGCCAGCAGCGTCACTCGGGGGGCTCCTTTTAATTCACCCCTCCACTTT. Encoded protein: CASSVTRGAPFNSPLHF.

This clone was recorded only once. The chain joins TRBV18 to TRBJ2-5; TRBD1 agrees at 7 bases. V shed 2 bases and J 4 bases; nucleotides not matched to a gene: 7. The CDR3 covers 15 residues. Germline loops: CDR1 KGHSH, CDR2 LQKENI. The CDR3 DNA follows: TGTGCCAGCTCACCAGTCAACAGGGGCCGAGAGACCCAGTACTTC. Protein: CASSPVNRGRETQYF.